This is a list of T cell receptor beta chains from one sample in a study of siplizumab effects on memory and regulatory T cells. Antigen specificity for these receptors is unknown. The protocol was immunoSEQ multiplex PCR, while the TCRdb copy is restricted to in-frame clones and leaves out a portion. The data hold about 15,000 clones, with about 49% observed a single time. Sequenced input: CFSE-low (dividing) CD4+ T cells sorted from an allogeneic mixed lymphocyte reaction. Receptor source: a human donor in good health; the cells came from an allogeneic mixed lymphocyte reaction. CDR3s include the opening cysteine and the closing phenylalanine or tryptophan. The D gene is left open where the match is weak. Where a row states a size, it is once, few, many or the class of an expanded clone; other rows omit it.

D,V,size,J,CDR3,DNA
TRBD1,TRBV11-1,medium-sized,TRBJ1-1,CASSLTGGRTEAFF,TGTGCCAGCAGCTTGACAGGGGGCCGGACTGAAGCTTTCTTT
-,TRBV18,-,TRBJ1-1,CASSASGGTEAFF,TGTGCCAGCTCAGCCTCCGGGGGCACTGAAGCTTTCTTT
TRBD1,TRBV6-6,-,TRBJ1-1,CASSYHQGGNTEAFF,TGTGCCAGCAGTTACCATCAGGGGGGGAACACTGAAGCTTTCTTT
-,TRBV30,medium-sized,TRBJ1-1,CAWTEDMNTEAFF,TGTGCCTGGACAGAAGACATGAACACTGAAGCTTTCTTT
-,TRBV11-3,few,TRBJ2-7,CASSFRGARGNYEQYF,TGTGCCAGCAGCTTCCGGGGGGCCAGGGGGAACTACGAGCAGTACTTC
-,TRBV7-3,medium-sized,TRBJ2-3,CASSLTRVDTQYF,TGTGCCAGCAGCTTAACGCGGGTAGATACGCAGTATTTT
TRBD1,TRBV5-3,-,TRBJ1-1,CARSFRDRGLFYTEAFF,TGTGCCAGAAGCTTCCGGGACAGGGGGCTGTTTTACACTGAAGCTTTCTTT
-,TRBV12-5,-,TRBJ2-2,CASRAGELFF,TGTGCTAGTAGGGCCGGGGAGCTGTTTTTT
-,TRBV7-9,medium-sized,TRBJ2-3,CANQPDTQYF,TGTGCCAACCAGCCAGATACGCAGTATTTT
-,TRBV30,few,TRBJ2-1,CAWSQASRGEQFF,TGTGCCTGGAGTCAAGCTAGCAGGGGTGAGCAGTTCTTC
-,TRBV27,few,TRBJ1-1,CASSLPGRTEAFF,TGTGCCAGCAGTCTACCTGGACGGACTGAAGCTTTCTTT
TRBD1,TRBV6-5,medium-sized,TRBJ2-5,CASSPTGQRTQYF,TGTGCCAGCAGTCCCACGGGACAGCGGACCCAGTACTTC
TRBD1,TRBV19,-,TRBJ1-1,CASTFRTGLGGTEAFF,TGTGCCAGTACCTTCAGGACAGGGCTGGGGGGCACTGAAGCTTTCTTT
-,TRBV21-1,few,TRBJ2-1,CASSNRVRSIPYNEQFF,TGTGCCAGCAGCAATCGGGTAAGGAGCATTCCCTACAATGAGCAGTTCTTC
TRBD1,TRBV6-5,-,TRBJ1-5,CASRSGTGSRPQHF,TGTGCCAGCCGCTCCGGGACAGGGTCAAGGCCCCAGCATTTT
TRBD2,TRBV10-1,medium-sized,TRBJ2-7,CASWGRSAGGKNEQYF,TGCGCCAGCTGGGGTCGGTCGGCGGGGGGTAAGAACGAGCAGTACTTC
-,TRBV6-1,once,TRBJ1-6,CASSASGGSPLHF,TGTGCCAGCAGTGCCTCGGGAGGGTCACCCCTCCACTTT
-,TRBV30,medium-sized,TRBJ1-1,CAWRGGNTEAFF,TGTGCCTGGAGGGGGGGGAACACTGAAGCTTTCTTT
-,TRBV21-1,-,TRBJ1-6,CASSTLYWGKDNSPLHF,TGTGCCAGCAGCACCCTCTACTGGGGGAAGGATAATTCACCCCTCCACTTT
TRBD1,TRBV5-1,-,TRBJ1-1,CASSHGTGERNTEAFF,TGCGCCAGCAGCCATGGGACAGGGGAGCGGAACACTGAAGCTTTCTTT
-,TRBV6-6,few,TRBJ1-3,CASSYGTRSGNTIYF,TGTGCCAGCAGTTACGGGACCCGCTCTGGAAACACCATATATTTT
-,TRBV19,-,TRBJ1-2,CASSIGPNSAYGYTF,TGTGCCAGTAGTATCGGACCAAATTCCGCCTATGGCTACACCTTC
-,TRBV19,-,TRBJ1-1,CASKNSRNLNTEAFF,TGTGCCAGTAAGAACAGCAGAAACTTGAACACTGAAGCTTTCTTT
TRBD2,TRBV20-1,-,TRBJ2-7,CSASGRVVQYF,TGCAGTGCTAGCGGGAGGGTTGTGCAGTACTTC
TRBD1,TRBV18,medium-sized,TRBJ2-5,CASSPLGTGVVETQYF,TGTGCCAGCTCACCACTAGGGACAGGGGTTGTGGAGACCCAGTACTTC
-,TRBV6-1,few,TRBJ2-1,CASSEARGEQFF,TGTGCCAGCAGTGAAGCGCGGGGTGAGCAGTTCTTC
-,TRBV5-1,-,TRBJ2-5,CASSLARGSAQETQYF,TGCGCCAGCAGCTTGGCCAGAGGGAGCGCACAAGAGACCCAGTACTTC
-,TRBV10-3,few,TRBJ1-2,CAIRDLKGHGYTF,TGTGCCATCAGGGACCTGAAGGGTCATGGCTACACCTTC
TRBD2,TRBV2,once,TRBJ2-2,CASAPRLAGAGELFF,TGTGCCAGCGCGCCCCGACTAGCGGGAGCCGGGGAGCTGTTTTTT
-,TRBV6-6,-,TRBJ2-3,CASGRGTASTDTQYF,TGTGCCAGCGGACGGGGGACTGCTAGCACAGATACGCAGTATTTT
TRBD2,TRBV5-1,-,TRBJ2-7,CASSSGRELGHVYEQYF,TGCGCCAGCAGCTCCGGGAGGGAGCTGGGACACGTCTACGAGCAGTACTTC
TRBD1,TRBV15,few,TRBJ1-4,CATSRGRGPATNEKLFF,TGTGCCACCAGCAGGGGCAGGGGGCCGGCAACTAATGAAAAACTGTTTTTT
-,TRBV7-2,few,TRBJ2-7,CASSSRGTSEQYF,TGTGCCAGCAGCTCCAGGGGAACGTCCGAGCAGTACTTC
-,TRBV5-1,-,TRBJ1-1,CASSLGGVLVTEAFF,TGCGCCAGCAGCTTGGGAGGGGTGCTCGTCACTGAAGCTTTCTTT
TRBD1,TRBV7-6,-,TRBJ2-2,CASSAGTGGTGELFF,TGTGCCAGCAGCGCGGGGACAGGGGGAACCGGGGAGCTGTTTTTT
-,TRBV19,-,TRBJ1-5,CASSMAYNQPQHF,TGTGCCAGTAGTATGGCCTATAATCAGCCCCAGCATTTT
TRBD2,TRBV2,few,TRBJ2-3,CASSLGAGGRDTQYF,TGTGCCAGCAGCCTAGGAGCGGGAGGCAGAGATACGCAGTATTTT
TRBD1,TRBV27,few,TRBJ1-2,CASSTRQGVNYGYTF,TGTGCCAGCAGTACGAGACAGGGTGTTAACTATGGCTACACCTTC
-,TRBV19,-,TRBJ2-5,CASRKTQEKGTQYF,TGTGCCAGTAGGAAGACACAAGAGAAGGGGACCCAGTACTTC